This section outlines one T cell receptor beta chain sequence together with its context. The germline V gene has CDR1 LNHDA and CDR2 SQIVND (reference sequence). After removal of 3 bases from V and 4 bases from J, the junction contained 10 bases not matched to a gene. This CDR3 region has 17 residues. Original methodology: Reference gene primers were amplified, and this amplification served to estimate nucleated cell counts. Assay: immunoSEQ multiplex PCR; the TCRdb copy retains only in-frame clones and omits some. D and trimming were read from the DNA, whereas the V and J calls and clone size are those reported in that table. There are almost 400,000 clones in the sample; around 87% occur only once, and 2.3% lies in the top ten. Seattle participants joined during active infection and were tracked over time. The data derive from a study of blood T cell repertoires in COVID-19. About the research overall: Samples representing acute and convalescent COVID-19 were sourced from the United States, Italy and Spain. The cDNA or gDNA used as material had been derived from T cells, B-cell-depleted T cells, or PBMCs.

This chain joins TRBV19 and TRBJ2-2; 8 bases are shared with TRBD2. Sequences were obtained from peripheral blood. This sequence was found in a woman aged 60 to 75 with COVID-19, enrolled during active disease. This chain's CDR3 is CASSMTRGGQGTGELFF. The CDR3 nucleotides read TGTGCCAGTAGTATGACCCGGGGGGGCCAGGGCACCGGGGAGCTGTTTTTT. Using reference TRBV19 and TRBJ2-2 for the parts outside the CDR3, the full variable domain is DGGITQSPKYLFRKEGQNVTLSCEQNLNHDAMYWYRQDPGQGLRLIYYSQIVNDFQKGDIAEGYSVSREKKESFPLTVTSAQKNPTAFYLCASSMTRGGQGTGELFFGEGSRLTVL.